This passage covers 19 T cell receptor beta chains from one sample sequenced in a study of T-cell reconstitution after alpha-beta-depleted transplantation in children. This sample's TCRbeta library carried unique molecular identifier barcodes. MiXCR was run by TCRdb on the PCR reads, yielding one entry per CDR3 protein. The table has about 98,000 distinct CDR3 sequences, about 22% seen once. Sample: PBMCs, taken before TCRalphabeta/CD19-depleted stem cell transplant. These receptors were obtained from a boy between 2 and 15 years old with acute lymphoblastic leukemia, due to receive a stem cell transplant.

The chain carries TRBV20-1 and TRBJ2-3, with a weak D call TRBD1 (6 bases). CDR3 length: 14 residues. V dropped 6 bases and J dropped 3 bases, with 16 bases sitting between them. Germline V CDR1 and CDR2: DFQATT, SNEGSKA (reference sequence). Here the CDR3 reads CSATIGGPTDTQYF. In nucleotides, the CDR3 is TGCAGTGCCACCATAGGGGGTCCAACAGATACGCAGTATTTT.

This clonotype occurred a few times. V and J are TRBV28 and TRBJ1-3; tentatively, D is TRBD1 (5 bases). Germline CDR1 and CDR2: MDHEN and SYDVKM. V lost 6 bases and J 6 bases, leaving 18 bases between the germline ends. The CDR3 extends over 15 amino acids. The CDR3 here is CASSPPTGVENTIYF. In DNA form, the CDR3 reads TGTGCCAGCAGCCCCCCCACGGGGGTGGAAAACACCATATATTTT.

This clonotype was picked up many times. V usage is TRBV9 and J usage is TRBJ2-1; D is possibly TRBD2 (5 bases). Germline V gene lookup returns CDR1 SGDLS and CDR2 YYNGEE. V was clipped by 0 bases and J by 7 bases, with 14 bases between them. The CDR3 is 15 amino acids. The CDR3 spells CASSVGSGGANEQFF. CDR3 in DNA: TGTGCCAGCAGCGTAGGAAGCGGAGGAGCGAATGAGCAGTTCTTC.

The genes are TRBV21-1 and TRBJ2-2; the table's D call, TRBD2, has no DNA check behind it. TRBV21-1 is a documented pseudogene. CDR3 length equals 19 residues. The chain's CDR3 is CASSNGREEVGANTGELFF. The DNA for the CDR3 is TGTGCCAGCAGCAACGGGCGGGAGGAGGTCGGCGCGAACACCGGGGAGCTGTTTTTT.

The J gene is TRBJ2-1, the V gene TRBV5-4; D ambiguous. The CDR3 has 13 residues. Per germline, CDR1 SGHNT and CDR2 YYREEE (reference sequence). V was pared by 0 bases and J by 8 bases, with 9 bases between. This CDR3 reads CASSLVGRDEQFF. The CDR3 nucleotides read TGTGCCAGCAGCTTGGTGGGTCGGGATGAGCAGTTCTTC. Together with reference TRBV5-4 and TRBJ2-1, the CDR3 gives the full variable domain: ETGVTQSPTHLIKTRGQQVTLRCSSQSGHNTVSWYQQALGQGPQFIFQYYREEENGRGNFPPRFSGLQFPNYSSELNVNALELDDSALYLCASSLVGRDEQFFGPGTRLTVL.

This clonotype was observed many times. The rearrangement links TRBV27 to TRBJ2-7, with D perhaps matching TRBD1 or TRBD2 (5 bases each). The CDR3 extends over 15 amino acids. Germline lookup yields CDR1 MNHEY and CDR2 SMNVEV (reference sequence). V lost 2 bases and J lost 2, with 13 bases in between. This CDR3 reads CASSLRGPVAYEQYF. The CDR3 nucleotides read TGTGCCAGCAGTTTAAGGGGACCTGTGGCCTACGAGCAGTACTTC.

Only one count was recorded for this clonotype. The chain joins TRBV7-8 to TRBJ2-2, with 7 bases fitting TRBD2. The V gene end was trimmed by 5 bases and the J gene end by 0 bases; junction bases not matched to a gene: 9. This CDR3 has 17 amino acids. CDR1 and CDR2 (germline): SGHVS, FQNEAQ. CDR3 bases: TGTGCCAGCAGCGGATTGGTGGGAGGGTCGAACACCGGGGAGCTGTTTTTT. Protein: CASSGLVGGSNTGELFF.

This chain links TRBV10-3 with TRBJ2-7; 7 bases fit TRBD1. Germline loops: CDR1 ENHRY, CDR2 SYGVKD. This CDR3 spans 12 amino acids. V was pared by 6 bases and J by 5 bases, with 4 bases of the junction left unmatched. This CDR3 reads CAISPGQDEQYF. The CDR3, as DNA: TGTGCCATCAGCCCCGGACAGGACGAGCAGTACTTC.

V gene TRBV5-1 combines with J gene TRBJ2-3, with TRBD1 matching over 10 bases. V was clipped by 1 base and J by 3 bases; unmatched bases: 8. Germline-derived CDR1 and CDR2 are SGHRS and YFSETQ. CDR3 size: 17 residues. CDR3 sequence reads: CASSLPRQGAGTDTQYF. The CDR3 coding sequence is TGCGCCAGCAGCTTGCCTCGACAGGGGGCTGGGACAGATACGCAGTATTTT.

In its sample, this clonotype was seen a few times. The chain is built from TRBV5-6 and TRBJ1-2; D unclear. CDR3 length: 12 residues. V was shortened by 3 bases and J by 4 bases, with 7 bases between the two germline ends. The germline V gene has CDR1 SGHDT and CDR2 YYEEEE. The CDR3 DNA is TGTGCCAGCAGCTCCAGGACCTATGGCTACACCTTC. Protein product: CASSSRTYGYTF.

The chain recombines TRBV23-1 with TRBJ2-7; 11 positions match TRBD2. TRBV23-1 is flagged as an ORF with uncertain function. CDR3 length: 17 amino acids. Trimming removed 1 base from V and 4 bases from J; junction bases left unmatched: 9. Here the CDR3 reads CASSQWGTSGGAYEQYF. CDR3 DNA: TGCGCCAGCAGTCAATGGGGGACTAGCGGAGGGGCGTACGAGCAGTACTTC.

The V call is TRBV29-1, the J call TRBJ1-3; no clear D gene. The CDR3 is 13 residues long. Trimming stripped 3 bases from V and 1 base from J, with 7 bases between. CDR1 is SQVTM and CDR2 is ANQGSEA in the germline V gene. The CDR3 sequence: CSVDGVSGNTIYF. The CDR3 coding sequence is TGCAGCGTTGATGGGGTTTCTGGAAACACCATATATTTT.

This clonotype came up many times. The V call is TRBV4-1, the J call TRBJ2-7; 8 nucleotides match TRBD2. The junction had 4 bases not matched to a gene; V was cut back by 0 bases and J by 0 bases. From germline, CDR1 is MGHRA and CDR2 YSYEKL. The CDR3 is 16 amino acids. The CDR3 here is CASSQDVTSDSYEQYF. DNA for the CDR3: TGCGCCAGCAGCCAAGATGTGACTAGCGACTCCTACGAGCAGTACTTC.

V gene TRBV6-1 combines with J gene TRBJ1-5; D call uncertain. Trimming took off 8 bases at V and 3 bases at J, with 11 bases between the two ends. From germline, CDR1 is MNHNS and CDR2 SASEGT. The length of the CDR3 is 13 residues. As DNA, the CDR3 is TGTGCCAGCTCACTCACCAACAATCAGCCCCAGCATTTT. This encodes CASSLTNNQPQHF.

This clonotype appeared many times. The V gene is TRBV12-3 or TRBV12-4, the J gene TRBJ1-2; D uncertain. The CDR3 covers 11 residues. Deletions cut 3 bases from V and 9 bases from J, with 8 bases between. The CDR3 loop is CASSFGSSYTF. CDR3 nucleotides: TGTGCCAGCAGTTTTGGTTCGAGCTACACCTTC.

The J gene is TRBJ1-3, the V gene TRBV20-1, with D possibly being TRBD1 (6 bases). Trimming left V 8 bases short and J 2 bases short, with 10 bases between. Germline loops: CDR1 DFQATT, CDR2 SNEGSKA (reference sequence). The CDR3 length is 12 residues. In DNA, the CDR3 is TGCAGTCTAACAGGGCCTGGAAACACCATATATTTT. This gives the protein CSLTGPGNTIYF.

This clonotype came up a few times. The chain has TRBV12-3 or TRBV12-4 and TRBJ2-3, with D perhaps TRBD1 (6 bases). The CDR3 length is 14 residues. The germline V and J ends were trimmed by 0 bases and 4 bases, with 8 bases remaining between them. As DNA, the CDR3 is TGTGCCAGCAGTTTAGCTGGGGGCGCAGATACGCAGTATTTT. Protein product: CASSLAGGADTQYF.

The rearrangement links TRBV28 to TRBJ2-7, with 7 bases that match TRBD1. The germline V gene has CDR1 MDHEN and CDR2 SYDVKM. The CDR3 has 14 residues. After removal of 7 bases from V and 0 bases from J, the junction contained 6 bases not matched to a gene. CDR3 sequence (DNA): TGTGCCAGCACCCCGACAGGGAGCTCCTACGAGCAGTACTTC. Protein: CASTPTGSSYEQYF.

This clonotype was detected a few times. The chain carries TRBV6-1 and TRBJ2-1; 7 nucleotides match TRBD1. Looked up from germline, CDR1 is MNHNS and CDR2 is SASEGT. With V trimmed by 3 bases and J by 7 bases, 3 bases remained unmatched. The length of the CDR3 is 13 residues. CDR3: CASSEGRGNEQFF. The CDR3, as DNA: TGTGCCAGCAGTGAGGGCAGGGGGAATGAGCAGTTCTTC.